The clone carrying this T cell receptor beta chain occurred a few times. CDR3 size: 16 residues. The germline gives CDR1 SGHVS, CDR2 FQNEAQ. V shed 3 bases and J 4 bases; nucleotides not matched to a gene: 8. These data originate in a study of human T cells and chemical hapten exposure. Across the study: After 6 days, upper back 0.01% DPC patch tests were scored. From small differences in pooled library volume came most of the variation in per-sample TCR yields.

Time point meaning: patch test 2, 6 weeks after DPC sensitization. Treatment described: therapeutic diphenylcyclopropenone sensitization with weekly scalp DPC. As the library was built, unique molecular identifiers were attached to individual cDNA molecules. TCRdb fed the RACE reads into MiXCR, producing one record per CDR3 protein. The table lists some 70,000 distinct CDR3 sequences, approximately 10% of them singletons. This chain connects TRBV7-8 to TRBJ2-2, with 7 bases that match TRBD1. Sequencing used whole blood, obtained in connection with sensitization to the hapten diphenylcyclopropenone (DPC). This clonotype was sampled from a woman between 45 and 65 years old with alopecia areata. Some clones in this sample may be carry-over from other donors' samples. The CDR3 DNA is TGTGCCAGCAGCTTTACTCCGACAGGGTTCACCGGGGAGCTGTTTTTT. Amino acids: CASSFTPTGFTGELFF.